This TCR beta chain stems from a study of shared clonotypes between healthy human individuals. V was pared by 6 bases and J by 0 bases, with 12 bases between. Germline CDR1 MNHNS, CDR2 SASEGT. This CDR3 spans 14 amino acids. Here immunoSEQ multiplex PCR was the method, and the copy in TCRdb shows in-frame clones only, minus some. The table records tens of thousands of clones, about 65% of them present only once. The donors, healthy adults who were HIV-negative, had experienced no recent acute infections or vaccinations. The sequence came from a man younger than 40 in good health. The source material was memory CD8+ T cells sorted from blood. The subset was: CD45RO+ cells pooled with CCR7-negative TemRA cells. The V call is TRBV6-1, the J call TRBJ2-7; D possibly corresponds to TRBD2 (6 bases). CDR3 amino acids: CASRREPSSYEQYF. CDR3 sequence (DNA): TGTGCCAGCAGACGGGAGCCGAGCTCCTACGAGCAGTACTTC.